A selection of T cell receptor beta chains follows, all from one sample in a study of cytomegalovirus exposure and HLA in healthy donors. Assay used: immunoSEQ multiplex PCR; TCRdb lists only in-frame clones, some missing. The table lists roughly 54,000 clones, with over 9% in the top ten. The specimen was PBMCs. The receptors stem from a woman in her thirties in good health and CMV-seropositive. CDR3s include the opening cysteine and the closing phenylalanine or tryptophan. D genes are given only for firm matches.

d_gene: .
v_gene: TRBV7-8
j_gene: TRBJ1-5
CDR3aa: CASSLAPTGSRNQPQHF
CDR3nt: TGTGCCAGCAGCTTAGCCCCGACAGGTTCCCGCAATCAGCCCCAGCATTTT

d_gene: .
v_gene: TRBV20-1
j_gene: TRBJ2-5
CDR3aa: CSAFPKETQYF
CDR3nt: TGCAGTGCTTTTCCCAAAGAGACCCAGTACTTC

d_gene: .
v_gene: TRBV6-5
j_gene: TRBJ2-7
CDR3aa: CASSYSLLGEQYF
CDR3nt: TGTGCCAGCAGTTACTCGTTACTTGGCGAGCAGTACTTC

d_gene: TRBD1
v_gene: TRBV4-1
j_gene: TRBJ1-2
CDR3aa: CASSQEPQGAVYGYTF
CDR3nt: TGCGCCAGCAGCCAAGAACCCCAGGGGGCGGTCTATGGCTACACCTTC

d_gene: TRBD1
v_gene: TRBV6-5
j_gene: TRBJ2-7
CDR3aa: CASSYRDRGSYEQYF
CDR3nt: TGTGCCAGCAGTTACCGGGACAGGGGCTCCTACGAGCAGTACTTC

d_gene: TRBD1
v_gene: TRBV6-5
j_gene: TRBJ1-5
CDR3aa: CASSSKDREVGQPQHF
CDR3nt: TGTGCCAGCAGTTCAAAAGACAGGGAAGTAGGCCAGCCCCAGCATTTT

d_gene: .
v_gene: TRBV5-1
j_gene: TRBJ1-1
CDR3aa: CASSLQENTEAFF
CDR3nt: TGCGCCAGCAGCTTACAGGAGAACACTGAAGCTTTCTTT

d_gene: TRBD1
v_gene: TRBV6-1
j_gene: TRBJ1-3
CDR3aa: CASSQRQGGTNTIYF
CDR3nt: TGTGCCAGCAGTCAAAGACAGGGGGGAACAAACACCATATATTTT

d_gene: TRBD1
v_gene: TRBV7-8
j_gene: TRBJ1-4
CDR3aa: CASSSDRVQTNEKLFF
CDR3nt: TGTGCCAGCAGCTCCGACAGGGTTCAGACTAATGAAAAACTGTTTTTT

d_gene: TRBD1
v_gene: TRBV7-2
j_gene: TRBJ1-2
CDR3aa: CASSDGQGDYGYTF
CDR3nt: TGTGCCAGCAGCGACGGACAGGGCGACTATGGCTACACCTTC

d_gene: TRBD2
v_gene: TRBV5-1
j_gene: TRBJ2-2
CDR3aa: CASSAGGNTGELFF
CDR3nt: TGCGCCAGCAGCGCGGGAGGGAATACCGGGGAGCTGTTTTTT